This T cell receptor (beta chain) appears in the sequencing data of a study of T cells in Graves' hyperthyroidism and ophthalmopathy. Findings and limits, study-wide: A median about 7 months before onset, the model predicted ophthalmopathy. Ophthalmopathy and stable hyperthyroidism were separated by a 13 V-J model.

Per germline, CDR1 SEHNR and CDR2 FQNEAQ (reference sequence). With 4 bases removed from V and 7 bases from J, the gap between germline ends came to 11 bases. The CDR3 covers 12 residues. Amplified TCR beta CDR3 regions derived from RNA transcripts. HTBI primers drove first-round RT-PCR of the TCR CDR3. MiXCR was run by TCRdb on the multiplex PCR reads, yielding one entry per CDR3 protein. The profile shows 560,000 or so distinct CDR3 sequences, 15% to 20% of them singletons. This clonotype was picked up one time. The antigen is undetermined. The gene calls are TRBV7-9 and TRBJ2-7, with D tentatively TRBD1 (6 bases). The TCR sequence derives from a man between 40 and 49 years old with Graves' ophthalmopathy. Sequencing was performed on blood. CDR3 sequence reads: CASSWDIGEQYF. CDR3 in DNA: TGTGCCAGCAGCTGGGACATCGGGGAGCAGTACTTC.